Listed here is a single T cell receptor beta chain. The entry originates in a study of blood T cell repertoires in COVID-19. Study overall: Specimens from acute and convalescent COVID-19 originated in the United States, Italy and Spain. The cDNA or gDNA used as material had been derived from T cells, B-cell-depleted T cells, or PBMCs.

Original data processing: For nucleated cells, counts were estimated from reference gene primer amplification. Assay: immunoSEQ multiplex PCR; the TCRdb copy retains only in-frame clones and omits some. The V and J calls and clone size were taken over from that table, and D and trimming were inferred from the DNA. The sample has about 35,000 clones, roughly 92% seen once; the top ten hold roughly 2%. This receptor was identified in a man in his fifties with active COVID-19. Sequencing was performed on peripheral blood.

In DNA form, the CDR3 reads TGTGCCAGCAGGAACAGGGCGGGTGGCTACACCTTC. Translated, it gives CASRNRAGGYTF. The chain employs TRBV6-5 and TRBJ1-2; TRBD1 might be the D (6 bases). Germline assignment: CDR1 MNHEY and CDR2 SVGAGI. There are 12 residues in the CDR3. Deletions cut 6 bases from V and 7 bases from J, with 12 bases between.